A selection of T cell receptor beta chains follows, all from one sample in a study of persistence of HIV-infected CD4 T cells. These receptors have no known antigen. Using immunoSEQ multiplex PCR, the repertoire was profiled, and TCRdb retains in-frame clones only, with some absent. The data hold several thousand clones, with approximately 81% observed a single time. The starting material was CD4+ T cells sorted from PBMCs after approximately 18-hour stimulation, obtained from a patient who received antiretroviral therapy. These TCRs come from an adult woman with HIV who was CMV-seropositive. The CDR3 runs from the conserved cysteine through the conserved F or W. A D gene is named only where the DNA matches it firmly. Clone size is shown for a subset of rows, as once, few, many or a class of expanded clone.

cdr3_aa	cdr3_nt	d_call	j_call	v_call	clone_size
CASKRFQEEEETQYF	TGTGCCAGCAAGCGGTTTCAGGAGGAGGAAGAGACCCAGTACTTC	NA	TRBJ2-5	TRBV6-5	NA
CSVGGLAGILSHNEQFF	TGCAGCGTCGGTGGACTAGCGGGGATACTCTCCCACAATGAGCAGTTCTTC	TRBD2	TRBJ2-1	TRBV29-1	NA
CASRSGDGAQHF	TGTGCCAGCAGATCCGGAGACGGGGCCCAGCATTTT	NA	TRBJ1-5	TRBV6-5	NA
CASSTRQGNDGYTF	TGTGCCAGTAGTACCCGACAGGGAAACGATGGCTACACCTTC	TRBD1	TRBJ1-2	TRBV19	medium-sized
CASNQQGITEAFF	TGTGCCAGCAACCAACAGGGGATAACTGAAGCTTTCTTT	TRBD1	TRBJ1-1	TRBV6-5	few
CASSAYREQPQHF	TGTGCCAGCAGTGCATACAGGGAGCAGCCCCAGCATTTT	NA	TRBJ1-5	TRBV3-1/TRBV3-2	NA
CSGGLAGVNTGELFF	TGCAGCGGGGGACTAGCGGGAGTCAACACCGGGGAGCTGTTTTTT	TRBD2	TRBJ2-2	TRBV29-1	NA
CASSSTSGRTTDTQYF	TGTGCCAGTAGTAGTACTAGCGGGAGGACCACAGATACGCAGTATTTT	TRBD2	TRBJ2-3	TRBV19	NA
CASSRYGTSGLSYNEQFF	TGTGCCAGCAGTAGATATGGGACTAGCGGTCTCTCCTACAATGAGCAGTTCTTC	TRBD2	TRBJ2-1	TRBV27	NA
CASSILAGGGDTQYF	TGTGCCAGTAGTATACTAGCGGGAGGGGGAGATACGCAGTATTTT	TRBD2	TRBJ2-3	TRBV19	few
CASSLAGPYEQYF	TGTGCCAGCAGCTTGGCGGGACCCTACGAGCAGTACTTC	NA	TRBJ2-7	TRBV5-6	NA
CASSSMSGTGSHEQFF	TGTGCCAGCAGTTCCATGTCCGGGACAGGGTCTCATGAGCAGTTCTTC	TRBD1	TRBJ2-1	TRBV6-5	NA
CASSFGDTEAFF	TGTGCCAGCAGCTTCGGGGACACTGAAGCTTTCTTT	NA	TRBJ1-1	TRBV11-3	NA
CASSEEGYGQFF	TGTGCCAGCAGTGAAGAGGGGTATGGGCAGTTCTTC	NA	TRBJ2-1	TRBV6-1	once
CASSRGDTNSPLHF	TGTGCCAGCAGTCGGGGGGACACCAATTCACCCCTCCACTTT	NA	TRBJ1-6	TRBV27	NA
CASSPSRQAANYGYTF	TGTGCCAGCAGCCCCTCCAGACAGGCTGCTAACTATGGCTACACCTTC	NA	TRBJ1-2	TRBV7-2	NA
CASREGGYGYTF	TGTGCCAGCAGGGAGGGAGGCTATGGCTACACCTTC	NA	TRBJ1-2	TRBV6-1	NA
CASTVQREVLTF	TGTGCCAGCACAGTACAGAGGGAGGTCCTGACTTTC	NA	TRBJ2-6	TRBV6-6	NA
CASSPRVRSLWSEQYF	TGTGCCAGCAGCCCCCGTGTAAGGAGCCTTTGGAGCGAGCAGTACTTC	NA	TRBJ2-7	TRBV13	few
CASSDLDSAYGYTF	TGTGCCAGCAGTGACCTAGACAGCGCGTATGGCTACACCTTC	NA	TRBJ1-2	TRBV6-1	NA
CASSPLGGLAGSTSYEQYF	TGTGCCAGCAGCCCTCTGGGAGGACTAGCGGGATCTACCTCCTACGAGCAGTACTTC	TRBD2	TRBJ2-7	TRBV7-9	once
CASSLPGTGSIGSGNTIYF	TGTGCCAGCAGTCTACCCGGGACAGGGAGCATTGGTTCTGGAAACACCATATATTTT	TRBD1	TRBJ1-3	TRBV28	NA
CATSGGAEVLGEQYF	TGTGCCACCAGTGGGGGAGCGGAGGTCCTCGGGGAGCAGTACTTC	NA	TRBJ2-7	TRBV24-1	NA
CASSLKGQGVNTEAFF	TGTGCCAGCAGTTTAAAGGGACAGGGGGTGAACACTGAAGCTTTCTTT	TRBD1	TRBJ1-1	TRBV27	NA
CASTGGTDNSPLHF	TGTGCCAGCACGGGGGGAACCGATAATTCACCCCTCCACTTT	NA	TRBJ1-6	TRBV6-5	NA
CASSLDSRVGYTF	TGCGCCAGCAGCTTGGACAGCCGCGTAGGCTACACCTTC	NA	TRBJ1-2	TRBV5-1	few
CASIPGGGRSTDTQYF	TGTGCCAGCATTCCCGGGGGGGGGCGTAGCACAGATACGCAGTATTTT	TRBD2	TRBJ2-3	TRBV27	NA
CASTPGGHYNEQFF	TGTGCCAGTACCCCCGGGGGGCACTACAATGAGCAGTTCTTC	NA	TRBJ2-1	TRBV19	NA
CASSLQGADYGYTF	TGTGCCAGCAGCTTACAGGGGGCTGACTATGGCTACACCTTC	TRBD1	TRBJ1-2	TRBV5-4	NA
CASSEVVGVYSYNEQFF	TGTGCCAGCAGTGAAGTTGTCGGGGTCTACTCCTACAATGAGCAGTTCTTC	NA	TRBJ2-1	TRBV2	NA
CASTDRNTEAFF	TGTGCCAGCACGGACAGGAACACTGAAGCTTTCTTT	NA	TRBJ1-1	TRBV27	NA
CASSSQTGGFTNEQFF	TGTGCCAGCAGCTCTCAGACAGGGGGCTTTACCAATGAGCAGTTCTTC	TRBD1	TRBJ2-1	TRBV7-9	NA
CASSGHTNQPQHF	TGTGCCAGCTCGGGACACACCAATCAGCCCCAGCATTTT	NA	TRBJ1-5	TRBV7-2	NA
CSAGTVYGYTF	TGCAGTGCTGGGACAGTCTATGGCTACACCTTC	TRBD1	TRBJ1-2	TRBV20-1	few
CASSDWGGDQPQHF	TGTGCCAGCAGTGATTGGGGGGGAGATCAGCCCCAGCATTTT	NA	TRBJ1-5	TRBV25-1	NA
CASSLNSRGHSGNTIYF	TGCGCCAGCAGCTTGAATTCCCGTGGACACTCTGGAAACACCATATATTTT	NA	TRBJ1-3	TRBV5-1	NA
CASKNSGGPTDTQYF	TGTGCCAGTAAGAATAGCGGGGGGCCCACAGATACGCAGTATTTT	TRBD2	TRBJ2-3	TRBV19	NA
CASSPLGPSSGNTIYF	TGTGCCAGCAGCCCCCTCGGGCCGAGCTCTGGAAACACCATATATTTT	NA	TRBJ1-3	TRBV14	few
CASSTQTGLGTEAFF	TGCGCCAGCAGCACCCAAACAGGGCTGGGCACTGAAGCTTTCTTT	NA	TRBJ1-1	TRBV5-1	NA
CASSPQQETNTEAFF	TGTGCCAGCTCACCTCAACAGGAAACGAACACTGAAGCTTTCTTT	NA	TRBJ1-1	TRBV18	NA
CASSLTLFTAGGRNEQFF	TGTGCCAGCAGCTTAACCCTATTTACAGCGGGGGGAAGGAATGAGCAGTTCTTC	TRBD2	TRBJ2-1	TRBV7-2	NA
CASSVDGGAPSYNEQFF	TGTGCCAGCAGCGTAGACGGCGGGGCCCCCTCCTACAATGAGCAGTTCTTC	NA	TRBJ2-1	TRBV9	NA
CASSLRQGYSEAFF	TGTGCCAGCTCACTGAGACAGGGTTATAGTGAAGCTTTCTTT	TRBD1	TRBJ1-1	TRBV18	NA
CASSLGRTSGNTIYF	TGCGCCAGCAGCTTGGGACGGACCTCTGGAAACACCATATATTTT	NA	TRBJ1-3	TRBV5-1	NA
CASSWKGGETQYF	TGTGCCAGCAGCTGGAAGGGGGGAGAGACCCAGTACTTC	NA	TRBJ2-5	TRBV7-2	NA
CASSPSGRRYEQFF	TGTGCCAGCAGCCCGTCCGGGAGGAGGTATGAGCAGTTCTTC	TRBD2	TRBJ2-1	TRBV3-1/TRBV3-2	NA
CASCTGYEQYF	TGTGCCAGCTGTACGGGCTACGAGCAGTACTTC	NA	TRBJ2-7	TRBV28	NA
CASSQDRRATQYF	TGCGCCAGCAGCCAAGATAGGCGTGCGACCCAGTACTTC	NA	TRBJ2-5	TRBV4-3	once
CASSSTGTGKNEQYF	TGTGCCAGCAGTTCAACCGGGACAGGGAAAAACGAGCAGTACTTC	TRBD1	TRBJ2-7	TRBV6-5	NA
CASSSGGGFAEAFF	TGTGCCAGCAGCTCAGGGGGCGGTTTCGCTGAAGCTTTCTTT	TRBD1	TRBJ1-1	TRBV5-4	NA